The T cell receptor beta chain described here comes from a study of blood T cell repertoires in COVID-19. Across the whole study: COVID-19 samples from acute and convalescent phases originated in the United States, Italy and Spain.

This clone showed up just a few times. Patients in Seattle were enrolled during active infection, then followed longitudinally. Methods used by the authors: Reference gene primer amplification yielded estimated nucleated cell counts. The method was immunoSEQ multiplex PCR; TCRdb's version includes in-frame clones alone and lacks a portion of them. Clone size and the V and J calls come from that table; the DNA yielded D and trimming. The repertoire holds about 150,000 clones, with around 82% as singletons. V was clipped by 3 bases and J by 7 bases; unmatched bases: 6. The CDR3 sequence is 15 residues long. Germline V gives CDR1 SGHRS, CDR2 YFSETQ.

The rearrangement uses TRBV5-1 and TRBJ1-6; TRBD1 matches at 8 bases. Sequencing input: peripheral blood. The sequence derives from an elderly man with COVID-19, enrolled during active disease. CDR3 coding DNA: TGCGCCAGCAGCTCGTCAGGGGACAGGAATTCACCCCTCCACTTT. It is translated as CASSSSGDRNSPLHF.